This T cell receptor beta chain was obtained from a study of PD-1 blockade in mismatch repair-deficient tumors. TCRdb keeps only in-frame clones here, not all; method: immunoSEQ multiplex PCR. The sample carries 75,000 to 85,000 clones, roughly 80% recorded once. This TCR came from an adult with mismatch repair-deficient cancer. The specimen comprised peripheral blood, sampled 12 weeks after starting pembrolizumab.

Here the CDR3 reads CASSAQGKAYNEQFF. The CDR3 DNA reads TGTGCCAGCAGCGCACAGGGGAAGGCCTACAATGAGCAGTTCTTC. The chain has TRBV5-8 and TRBJ2-1; 7 bases align to TRBD1. Germline-derived CDR1 and CDR2 are SGHTS and YDEGEE. The length of the CDR3 is 15 residues. Trimming removed 4 bases from V and 2 bases from J; junction bases left unmatched: 6.